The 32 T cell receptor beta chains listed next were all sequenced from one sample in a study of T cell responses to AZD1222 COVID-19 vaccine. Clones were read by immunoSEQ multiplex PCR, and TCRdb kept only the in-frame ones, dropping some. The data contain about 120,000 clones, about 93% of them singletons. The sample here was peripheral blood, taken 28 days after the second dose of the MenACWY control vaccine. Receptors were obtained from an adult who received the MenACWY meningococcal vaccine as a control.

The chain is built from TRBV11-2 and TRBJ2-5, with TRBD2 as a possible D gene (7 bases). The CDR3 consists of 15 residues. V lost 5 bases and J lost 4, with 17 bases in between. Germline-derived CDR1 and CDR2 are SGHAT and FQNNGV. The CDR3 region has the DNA TGTGCCAGCAGCCTAGGGGGGGGATACCGAGAGACCCAGTACTTC. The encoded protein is CASSLGGGYRETQYF.

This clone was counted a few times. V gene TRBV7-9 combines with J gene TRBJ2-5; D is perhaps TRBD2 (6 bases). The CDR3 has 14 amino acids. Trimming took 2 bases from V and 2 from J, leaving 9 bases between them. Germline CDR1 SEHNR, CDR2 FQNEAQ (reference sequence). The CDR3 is CASSLLGTQETQYF. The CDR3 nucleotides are TGTGCCAGCAGCTTATTGGGGACTCAAGAGACCCAGTACTTC. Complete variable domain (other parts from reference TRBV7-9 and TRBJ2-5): DTGVSQNPRHKITKRGQNVTFRCDPISEHNRLYWYRQTLGQGPEFLTYFQNEAQLEKSRLLSDRFSAERPKGSFSTLEIQRTEQGDSAMYLCASSLLGTQETQYFGPGTRLLVL.

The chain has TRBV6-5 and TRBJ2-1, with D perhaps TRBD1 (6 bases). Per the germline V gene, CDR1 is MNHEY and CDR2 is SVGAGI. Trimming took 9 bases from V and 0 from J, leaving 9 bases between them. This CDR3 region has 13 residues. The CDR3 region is CARDRSSYNEQFF. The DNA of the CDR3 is TGTGCCAGAGACAGGAGCTCCTACAATGAGCAGTTCTTC.

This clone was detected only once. DNA for the CDR3: TGTGCCAGCAGTGAAGCGAACAGGCAAGAGACCCAGTACTTC. It specifies CASSEANRQETQYF. The chain couples TRBV2 to TRBJ2-5; D possibly corresponds to TRBD1 (5 bases). Per the germline V gene, CDR1 is SNHLY and CDR2 is FYNNEI. CDR3 length equals 14 residues. V lost 0 bases to trimming and J lost 2 bases, with 7 bases between them.

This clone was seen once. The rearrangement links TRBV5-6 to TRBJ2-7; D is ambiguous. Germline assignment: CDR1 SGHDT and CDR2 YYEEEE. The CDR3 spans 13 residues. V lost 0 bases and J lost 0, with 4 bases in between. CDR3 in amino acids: CASSLGSSYEQYF. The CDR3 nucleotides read TGTGCCAGCAGCTTGGGCTCCTCCTACGAGCAGTACTTC.

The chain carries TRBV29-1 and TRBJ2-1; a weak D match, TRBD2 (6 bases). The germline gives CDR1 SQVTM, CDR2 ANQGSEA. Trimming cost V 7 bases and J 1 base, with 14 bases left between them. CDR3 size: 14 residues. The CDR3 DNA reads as TGCAGCGCCGGAGGGCAGGTTTCCTACAATGAGCAGTTCTTC. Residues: CSAGGQVSYNEQFF.

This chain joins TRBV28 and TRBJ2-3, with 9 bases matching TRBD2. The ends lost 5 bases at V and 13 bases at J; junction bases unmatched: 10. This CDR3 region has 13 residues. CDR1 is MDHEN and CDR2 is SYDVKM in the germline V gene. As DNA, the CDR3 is TGTGCCAGCAGTCCGACTAGCGGACCTAGCAAGTATTTT. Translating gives CASSPTSGPSKYF.

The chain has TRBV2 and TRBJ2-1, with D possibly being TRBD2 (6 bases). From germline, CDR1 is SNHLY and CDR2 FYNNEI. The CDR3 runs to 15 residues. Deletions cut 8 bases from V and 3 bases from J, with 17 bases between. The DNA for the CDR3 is TGTGCCAGCGGAGGGGTACTAGGTGACTACAATGAGCAGTTCTTC. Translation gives CASGGVLGDYNEQFF.

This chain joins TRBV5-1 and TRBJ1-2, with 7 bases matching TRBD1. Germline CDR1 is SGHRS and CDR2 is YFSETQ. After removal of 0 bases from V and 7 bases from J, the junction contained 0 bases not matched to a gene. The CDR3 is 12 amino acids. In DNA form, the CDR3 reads TGCGCCAGCAGCTTGGACAGGGGTGGCTACACCTTC. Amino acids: CASSLDRGGYTF.

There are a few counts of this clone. The CDR3 nucleotides are TGTGCCAGCAGCCAAGCCTCAAGGGGGGGCGGGGAGCTGTTTTTT. Translation gives CASSQASRGGGELFF. This chain uses TRBV4-2 with TRBJ2-2; a possible D gene is TRBD2 (7 bases). The CDR3 loop spans 15 amino acids. Trimming removed 1 base from V and 7 bases from J, with 13 bases in between. Germline CDR1 and CDR2: LGHNA and YNFKEQ.

The CDR3 sequence: CASSYTQETQYF. CDR3 coding DNA: TGTGCCAGCAGTTACACGCAAGAGACCCAGTACTTC. The rearrangement uses TRBV6-2 or TRBV6-3 and TRBJ2-5, with unresolved D. V lost 2 bases to trimming and J lost 2 bases, with 3 bases between them. Germline values: CDR1 MNHEY, CDR2 SVGEGT. The length of the CDR3 is 12 residues.

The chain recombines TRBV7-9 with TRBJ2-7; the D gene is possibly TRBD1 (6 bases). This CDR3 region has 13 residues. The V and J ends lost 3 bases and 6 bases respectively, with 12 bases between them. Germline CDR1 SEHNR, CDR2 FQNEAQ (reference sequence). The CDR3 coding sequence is TGTGCCAGCAGCTTCCCGACAGGTATCGAGCAGTACTTC. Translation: CASSFPTGIEQYF.

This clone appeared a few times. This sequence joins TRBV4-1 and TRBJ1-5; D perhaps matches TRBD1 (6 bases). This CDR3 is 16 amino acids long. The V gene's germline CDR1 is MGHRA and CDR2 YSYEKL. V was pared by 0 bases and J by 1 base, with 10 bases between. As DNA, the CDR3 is TGCGCCAGCAGCCAAGAGCGGACAGCCAGCAATCAGCCCCAGCATTTT. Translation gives CASSQERTASNQPQHF.

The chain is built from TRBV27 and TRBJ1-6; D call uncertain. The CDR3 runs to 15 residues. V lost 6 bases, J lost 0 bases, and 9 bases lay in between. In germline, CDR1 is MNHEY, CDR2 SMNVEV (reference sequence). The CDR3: CASSRGSSYNSPLHF. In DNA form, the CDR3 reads TGTGCCAGCAGCCGAGGAAGCTCCTATAATTCACCCCTCCACTTT.

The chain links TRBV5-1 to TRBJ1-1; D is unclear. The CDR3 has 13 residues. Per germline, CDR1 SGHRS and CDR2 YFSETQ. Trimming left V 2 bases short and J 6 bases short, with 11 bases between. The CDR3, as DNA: TGCGCCAGCAGCTTCTCGCAGGCTGCTGAAGCTTTCTTT. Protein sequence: CASSFSQAAEAFF.

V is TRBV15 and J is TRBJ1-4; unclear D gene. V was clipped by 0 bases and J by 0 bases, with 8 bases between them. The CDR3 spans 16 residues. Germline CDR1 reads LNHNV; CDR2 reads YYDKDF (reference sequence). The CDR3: CATSRDPAATNEKLFF. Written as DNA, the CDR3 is TGTGCCACCAGCAGAGATCCGGCCGCAACTAATGAAAAACTGTTTTTT.

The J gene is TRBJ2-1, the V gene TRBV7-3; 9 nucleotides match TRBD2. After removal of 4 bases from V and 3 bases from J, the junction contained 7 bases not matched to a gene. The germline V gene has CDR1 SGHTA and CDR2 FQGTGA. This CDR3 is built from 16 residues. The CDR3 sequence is CASSSRAGGGYNEQFF. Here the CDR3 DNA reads TGTGCCAGCAGCTCCCGTGCGGGAGGGGGCTACAATGAGCAGTTCTTC.

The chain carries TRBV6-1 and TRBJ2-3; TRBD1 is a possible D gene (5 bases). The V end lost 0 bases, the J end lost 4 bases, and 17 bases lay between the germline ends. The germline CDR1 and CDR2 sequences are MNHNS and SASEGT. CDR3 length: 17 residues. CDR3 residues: CASSEAPQGSGADTQYF. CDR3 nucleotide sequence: TGTGCCAGCAGTGAAGCGCCCCAGGGAAGTGGTGCAGATACGCAGTATTTT.

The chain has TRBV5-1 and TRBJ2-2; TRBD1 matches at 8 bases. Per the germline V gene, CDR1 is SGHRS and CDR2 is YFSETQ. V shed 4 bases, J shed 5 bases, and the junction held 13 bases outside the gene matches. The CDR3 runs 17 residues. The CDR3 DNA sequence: TGCGCCAGCAGCGTGTTAGACAGGGGTGTAGTAACCGGGGAGCTGTTTTTT. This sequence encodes CASSVLDRGVVTGELFF.

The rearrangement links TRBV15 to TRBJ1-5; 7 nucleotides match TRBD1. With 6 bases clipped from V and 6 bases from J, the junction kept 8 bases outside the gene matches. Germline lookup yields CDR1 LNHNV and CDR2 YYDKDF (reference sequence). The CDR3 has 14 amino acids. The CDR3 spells CATRSGGAVQPQHF. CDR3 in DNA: TGTGCCACCAGGTCAGGGGGGGCGGTTCAGCCCCAGCATTTT.

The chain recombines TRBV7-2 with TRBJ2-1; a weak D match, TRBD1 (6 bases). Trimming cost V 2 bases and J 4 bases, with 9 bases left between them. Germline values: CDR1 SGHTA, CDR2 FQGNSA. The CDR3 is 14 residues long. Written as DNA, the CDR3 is TGTGCCAGCAGCTTAAGGACAGAGTACAATGAGCAGTTCTTC. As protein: CASSLRTEYNEQFF.

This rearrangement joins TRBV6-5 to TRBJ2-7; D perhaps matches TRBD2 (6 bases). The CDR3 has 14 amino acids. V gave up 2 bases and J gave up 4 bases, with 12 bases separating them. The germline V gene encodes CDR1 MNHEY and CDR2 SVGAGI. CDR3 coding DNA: TGTGCCAGCAGTTACAGGGAGGACGGGTACGAGCAGTACTTC. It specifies CASSYREDGYEQYF.

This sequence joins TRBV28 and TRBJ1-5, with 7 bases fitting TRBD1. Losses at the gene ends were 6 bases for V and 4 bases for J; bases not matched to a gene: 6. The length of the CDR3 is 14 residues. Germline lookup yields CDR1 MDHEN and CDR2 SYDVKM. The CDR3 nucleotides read TGTGCCAGCAGAAGGGACAGCCAAAATCAGCCCCAGCATTTT. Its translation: CASRRDSQNQPQHF.

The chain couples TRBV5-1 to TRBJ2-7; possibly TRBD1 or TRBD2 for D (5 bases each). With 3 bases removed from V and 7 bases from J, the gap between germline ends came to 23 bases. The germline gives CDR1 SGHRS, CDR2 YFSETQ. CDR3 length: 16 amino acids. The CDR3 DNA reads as TGCGCCAGCAGCTGGGACCCCGGGACCGAAGAACGAGAGCAGTACTTC. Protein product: CASSWDPGTEEREQYF. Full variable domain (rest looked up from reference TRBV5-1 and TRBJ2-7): KAGVTQTPRYLIKTRGQQVTLSCSPISGHRSVSWYQQTPGQGLQFLFEYFSETQRNKGNFPGRFSGRQFSNSRSEMNVSTLELGDSALYLCASSWDPGTEEREQYFGPGTRLTVT.

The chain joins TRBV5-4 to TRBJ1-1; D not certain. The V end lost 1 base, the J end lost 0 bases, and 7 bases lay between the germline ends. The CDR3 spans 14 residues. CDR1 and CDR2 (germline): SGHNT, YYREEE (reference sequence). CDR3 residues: CASSLRLMNTEAFF. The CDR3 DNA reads TGTGCCAGCAGCTTGCGACTGATGAACACTGAAGCTTTCTTT.

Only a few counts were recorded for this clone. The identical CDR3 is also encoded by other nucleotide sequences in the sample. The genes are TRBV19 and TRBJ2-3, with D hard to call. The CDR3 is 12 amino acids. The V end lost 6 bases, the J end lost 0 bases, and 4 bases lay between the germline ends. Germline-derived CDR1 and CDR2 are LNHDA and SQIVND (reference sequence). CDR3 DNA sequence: TGTGCCAGTAGAACTAGCACAGATACGCAGTATTTT. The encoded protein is CASRTSTDTQYF.

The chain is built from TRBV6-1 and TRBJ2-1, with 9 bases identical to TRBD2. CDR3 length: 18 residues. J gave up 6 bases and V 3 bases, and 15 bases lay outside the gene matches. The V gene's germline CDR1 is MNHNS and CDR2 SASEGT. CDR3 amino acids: CASSEGSYTGTSFNEQFF. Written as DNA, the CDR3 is TGTGCCAGCAGTGAGGGATCCTATACCGGGACTAGCTTCAATGAGCAGTTCTTC.

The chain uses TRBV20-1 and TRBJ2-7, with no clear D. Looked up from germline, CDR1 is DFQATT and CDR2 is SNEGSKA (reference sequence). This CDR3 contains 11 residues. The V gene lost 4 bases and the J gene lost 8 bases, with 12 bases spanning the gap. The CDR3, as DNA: TGCAGTGCTAAGGCATCGTTAAAGCAGTACTTC. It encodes CSAKASLKQYF.

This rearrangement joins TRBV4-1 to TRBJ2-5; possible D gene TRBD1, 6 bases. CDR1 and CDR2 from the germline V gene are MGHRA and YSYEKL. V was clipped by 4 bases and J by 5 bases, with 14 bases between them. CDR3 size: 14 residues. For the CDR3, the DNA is TGCGCCAGCAGCCGAATTTCAGGGGTGGAGACCCAGTACTTC. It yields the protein CASSRISGVETQYF.

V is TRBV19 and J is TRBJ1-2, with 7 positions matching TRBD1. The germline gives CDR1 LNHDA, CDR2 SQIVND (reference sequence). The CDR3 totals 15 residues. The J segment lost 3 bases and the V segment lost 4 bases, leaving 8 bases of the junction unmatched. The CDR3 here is CASSKGQESYYGYTF. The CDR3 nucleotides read TGTGCCAGTAGTAAAGGACAGGAGAGCTACTATGGCTACACCTTC. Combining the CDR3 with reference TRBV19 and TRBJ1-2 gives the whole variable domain DGGITQSPKYLFRKEGQNVTLSCEQNLNHDAMYWYRQDPGQGLRLIYYSQIVNDFQKGDIAEGYSVSREKKESFPLTVTSAQKNPTAFYLCASSKGQESYYGYTFGSGTRLTVV.

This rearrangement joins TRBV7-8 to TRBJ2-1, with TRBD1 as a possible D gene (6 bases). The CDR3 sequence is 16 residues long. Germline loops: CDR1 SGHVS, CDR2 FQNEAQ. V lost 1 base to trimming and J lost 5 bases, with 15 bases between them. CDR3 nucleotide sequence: TGTGCCAGCAGCTTAGATCGTGGGGGCGATCACAATGAGCAGTTCTTC. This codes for CASSLDRGGDHNEQFF. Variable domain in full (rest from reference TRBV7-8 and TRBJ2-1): GAGVSQSPRYKVAKRGQDVALRCDPISGHVSLFWYQQALGQGPEFLTYFQNEAQLDKSGLPSDRFFAERPEGSVSTLKIQRTQQEDSAVYLCASSLDRGGDHNEQFFGPGTRLTVL.

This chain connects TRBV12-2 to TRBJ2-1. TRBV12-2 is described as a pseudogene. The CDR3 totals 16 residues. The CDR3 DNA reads TGTGCAAGTCGCTTAGCACTGGGTTGGGGGTACAATGAGCAGTTCTTC. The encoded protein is CASRLALGWGYNEQFF.